A selection of T cell receptor beta chains follows, all from one sample in a study of identifying expanded T cells in peripheral blood. Repertoires were generated with immunoSEQ multiplex PCR, while TCRdb's copy carries only in-frame clones and drops some. The top ten clones hold 15% to 20% of a sample with 70,000 to 100,000 clones, about 88% of them seen once. The sequencing input was blood. These receptors originate from a person between 18 and 75 years old in good health. CDR3s include the opening cysteine and the closing phenylalanine or tryptophan. Fields, in order: D gene, clone size, V gene, J gene, CDR3 DNA, CDR3 protein. D genes are given only for firm matches. Rows may omit the clone size; those that give it use once, few, many or a size class.

d_gene: TRBD1
abundance: -
v_gene: TRBV11-3
j_gene: TRBJ2-2
CDR3nt: TGTGCCAGCAGCTTAGAGGGACAGGCAAGGAGGATTTTT
CDR3aa: CASSLEGQARRIF

d_gene: -
abundance: -
v_gene: TRBV5-6
j_gene: TRBJ1-5
CDR3nt: TGTGCCAGCAGCTTGGTTCGGGTGGAGCCCCAGCATTTT
CDR3aa: CASSLVRVEPQHF

d_gene: -
abundance: -
v_gene: TRBV15
j_gene: TRBJ2-2
CDR3nt: TGTGCCACCAATCCGGGGGGCAACACCGGGGAGCTGTTTTTT
CDR3aa: CATNPGGNTGELFF

d_gene: -
abundance: -
v_gene: TRBV29-1
j_gene: TRBJ1-2
CDR3nt: TGCAGCGTTGATTTGGGCAGGAACTATGGCTACACCTTC
CDR3aa: CSVDLGRNYGYTF

d_gene: -
abundance: -
v_gene: TRBV5-4
j_gene: TRBJ2-2
CDR3nt: TGTGCCAGCAGCGCAAAGCAGGGGTACGACGCCGGGGAGCTGTTTTTT
CDR3aa: CASSAKQGYDAGELFF

d_gene: -
abundance: -
v_gene: TRBV7-2
j_gene: TRBJ2-3
CDR3nt: TGTGCCAGCAGCACTTGGGGGGTTCCGCCCACGCAGTATTTT
CDR3aa: CASSTWGVPPTQYF

d_gene: -
abundance: -
v_gene: TRBV4-3
j_gene: TRBJ1-2
CDR3nt: TGCGCCAGCAGCCAAGATTGGGGGGTGGGAGGCTACACCTTC
CDR3aa: CASSQDWGVGGYTF

d_gene: -
abundance: -
v_gene: TRBV25-1
j_gene: TRBJ1-6
CDR3nt: TGTGCCAGCAGTGCCTACTCTAGCTCCTATAATTCACCCCTCCACTTT
CDR3aa: CASSAYSSSYNSPLHF

d_gene: TRBD2
abundance: -
v_gene: TRBV18
j_gene: TRBJ2-7
CDR3nt: TGTGCCAGCTCAATTAATCACGGGGGACTAGCCTACGAGCAGTACTTC
CDR3aa: CASSINHGGLAYEQYF

d_gene: -
abundance: -
v_gene: TRBV18
j_gene: TRBJ1-5
CDR3nt: TGTGCCAGCTCACCCCGTGAGGGCTTAGGCAATCAGCCCCAGCATTTT
CDR3aa: CASSPREGLGNQPQHF

d_gene: TRBD1
abundance: once
v_gene: TRBV28
j_gene: TRBJ1-5
CDR3nt: TGTGCCAGCAGTTTACTCGACAGGGGCGGTCAGCCCCAGCATTTT
CDR3aa: CASSLLDRGGQPQHF

d_gene: -
abundance: once
v_gene: TRBV27
j_gene: TRBJ1-1
CDR3nt: TGTGCCAGCAGTTTTAGGGCATCTAACACTGAAGCTTTCTTT
CDR3aa: CASSFRASNTEAFF

d_gene: TRBD1
abundance: -
v_gene: TRBV11-2
j_gene: TRBJ1-1
CDR3nt: TGTGCCAGCAGGAGGGGGACAGGGGTCACTGAAGCTTTCTTT
CDR3aa: CASRRGTGVTEAFF

d_gene: -
abundance: -
v_gene: TRBV6-4
j_gene: TRBJ2-2
CDR3nt: TGTGCCAGCAGTGACTCAGGGAGCGGGGAGCTGTTTTTT
CDR3aa: CASSDSGSGELFF

d_gene: -
abundance: -
v_gene: TRBV7-9
j_gene: TRBJ2-3
CDR3nt: TGTGCCAGCAGTCCCCGGCGGTCGAATACGCAGTATTTT
CDR3aa: CASSPRRSNTQYF